This passage covers 29 T cell receptor beta chains from one sample sequenced in a study of OX40 agonist ivuxolimab in advanced cancers. TCRdb keeps only in-frame clones here, not all; method: immunoSEQ multiplex PCR. The sample holds about 27,000 clones, 85% to 90% seen once. The sample here was CD4+ or CD8+ T cells sorted from blood, taken in a trial of the OX40 agonist ivuxolimab. The receptors were gathered from an adult with an advanced solid tumor such as melanoma, head and neck, liver or kidney cancer.

The chain is built from TRBV7-9 and TRBJ1-1; D gene uncertain. Germline-derived CDR1 and CDR2 are SEHNR and FQNEAQ (reference sequence). Trimming left V 3 bases short and J 1 base short, with 3 bases between. The CDR3 runs to 12 residues. The CDR3 nucleotides read TGTGCCAGCAGCTTTGGGAACACTGAAGCTTTCTTT. Protein product: CASSFGNTEAFF.

The chain is built from TRBV9 and TRBJ2-7; TRBD2 matches 11 bases. CDR1 is SGDLS and CDR2 is YYNGEE in the germline V gene. CDR3 length: 17 residues. V trimming: 3 bases; J trimming: 2 bases; junction bases outside the gene matches: 10. As DNA, the CDR3 is TGTGCCAGCAGCGACCCCATAGCGGGAGGGGAACCCTACGAGCAGTACTTC. It encodes CASSDPIAGGEPYEQYF.

The chain carries TRBV4-1 and TRBJ2-3, with 7 bases aligning to TRBD1. V lost 4 bases, J lost 11 bases, and 6 bases stayed unmatched. The CDR3 consists of 12 residues. Germline V gene data show CDR1 as MGHRA and CDR2 as YSYEKL. This CDR3 reads CASSPRDSLQYF. The DNA of the CDR3 is TGCGCCAGCAGCCCAAGGGACAGTCTGCAGTATTTT.

The J gene is TRBJ2-6, the V gene TRBV2; unclear D gene. The V and J ends lost 5 bases and 0 bases respectively, with 14 bases between them. The V gene's germline CDR1 is SNHLY and CDR2 FYNNEI. The CDR3 is 17 residues long. The CDR3 sequence: CASSTPRGVSGANVLTF. The DNA for the CDR3 is TGTGCCAGCAGTACTCCGAGAGGCGTCTCTGGGGCCAACGTCCTGACTTTC.

The rearrangement uses TRBV5-1 and TRBJ2-1, with 9 bases that match TRBD2. The V segment lost 0 bases and the J segment 5 bases; nucleotides outside the gene matches: 3. The length of the CDR3 is 15 residues. Germline assignment: CDR1 SGHRS and CDR2 YFSETQ. CDR3 loop: CASSLDASGNNEQFF. Here the CDR3 DNA reads TGCGCCAGCAGCTTGGATGCTAGCGGGAACAATGAGCAGTTCTTC.

V and J are TRBV11-2 and TRBJ2-1, with 7 bases fitting TRBD2. With V trimmed by 3 bases and J by 8 bases, 10 bases remained unmatched. The CDR3 sequence is 15 residues long. The germline V gene has CDR1 SGHAT and CDR2 FQNNGV. The CDR3 DNA reads TGTGCCAGCAGCTTTGATTGGCGGGAGAGCTATGAGCAGTTCTTC. Translating gives CASSFDWRESYEQFF.

The chain carries TRBV27 and TRBJ2-1; 7 nucleotides align to TRBD2. Trimming took 4 bases from V and 0 from J; bases not matched to a gene: 3. Germline loops: CDR1 MNHEY, CDR2 SMNVEV (reference sequence). The length of the CDR3 is 15 residues. CDR3 sequence: CASSSSGSSYNEQFF. The CDR3 region has the DNA TGTGCCAGCAGTTCTAGCGGAAGCTCCTACAATGAGCAGTTCTTC.

V and J are TRBV15 and TRBJ1-1, with TRBD1 as a possible D gene (5 bases). V dropped 0 bases and J dropped 5 bases, with 7 bases sitting between them. Germline V lookup: CDR1 LNHNV, CDR2 YYDKDF (reference sequence). This CDR3 is 13 amino acids long. The CDR3 loop is CATSRDWGTEAFF. In nucleotides, the CDR3 is TGTGCCACCAGCAGAGATTGGGGGACTGAAGCTTTCTTT.

The rearrangement links TRBV28 to TRBJ2-3; a possible D gene is TRBD1 (6 bases). The CDR3 totals 16 residues. CDR1 and CDR2 from the germline V gene are MDHEN and SYDVKM. V lost 2 bases and J lost 0, with 12 bases in between. CDR3 sequence: CASSLVRGLSTDTQYF. The CDR3 region has the DNA TGTGCCAGCAGTTTAGTCAGGGGTTTGAGCACAGATACGCAGTATTTT.

This clone was detected once. This chain joins TRBV9 and TRBJ2-5, with 8 bases aligning to TRBD2. The V segment lost 2 bases and the J segment 5 bases; nucleotides outside the gene matches: 8. Germline lookup yields CDR1 SGDLS and CDR2 YYNGEE. This CDR3 comprises 15 residues. The CDR3 nucleotides are TGTGCCAGCAGCGTCCAAGGGTCTAGCGGGGAGACCCAGTACTTC. This gives the protein CASSVQGSSGETQYF.

This clone was counted a few times. The rearrangement uses TRBV19 and TRBJ2-7; tentative D call: TRBD2 (5 bases). Germline values: CDR1 LNHDA, CDR2 SQIVND (reference sequence). The length of the CDR3 is 17 residues. V was shortened by 3 bases and J by 0 bases, with 18 bases between the two germline ends. CDR3 amino acids: CASSMMRADSSSYEQYF. The DNA for the CDR3 is TGTGCCAGTAGTATGATGCGTGCGGACTCGAGCTCCTACGAGCAGTACTTC.

The genes are TRBV6-1 and TRBJ1-5, with TRBD1 as a possible D gene (6 bases). V was cut by 6 bases and J by 9 bases, with 12 bases left in between. Germline assignment: CDR1 MNHNS and CDR2 SASEGT. There are 12 residues in the CDR3. In nucleotides, the CDR3 is TGTGCCAGCAGGGAGGGGGGCCTGCCCCAGCATTTT. It codes for CASREGGLPQHF.

The chain uses TRBV6-5 and TRBJ1-4, with a tentative D call TRBD1 (5 bases). CDR1 MNHEY and CDR2 SVGAGI come from the germline V gene. V lost 6 bases and J 7 bases, leaving 12 bases between the germline ends. This CDR3 spans 13 amino acids. The CDR3 spells CASRPWGGEKLFF. The DNA of the CDR3 is TGTGCCAGCAGACCCTGGGGCGGTGAAAAACTGTTTTTT.

The gene calls are TRBV30 and TRBJ2-1; D is perhaps TRBD1 (6 bases). The CDR3 is made up of 16 amino acids. Germline values: CDR1 GTSNPN, CDR2 SVGIG (reference sequence). V was clipped by 3 bases and J by 8 bases, with 23 bases between them. The CDR3, as DNA: TGTGCCTGGAGCCAGGAAGCCGACGGCGCAGGGGATGAGCAGTTCTTC. This encodes CAWSQEADGAGDEQFF.

The rearrangement joins TRBV9 to TRBJ2-5; 8 bases align to TRBD1. CDR1 and CDR2 (germline): SGDLS, YYNGEE. V lost 3 bases, J lost 6 bases, and 10 bases stayed unmatched. The CDR3 spans 15 residues. The CDR3 sequence: CASSAGGTGGQTQYF. The CDR3 coding sequence is TGTGCCAGCAGCGCCGGAGGGACAGGTGGGCAGACCCAGTACTTC.

The rearrangement uses TRBV27 and TRBJ2-7, with D tentatively TRBD1 (6 bases). Germline CDR1 is MNHEY and CDR2 is SMNVEV (reference sequence). V gave up 7 bases and J gave up 2 bases, with 15 bases separating them. The length of the CDR3 is 14 residues. The CDR3 here is CASIQGDAPYEQYF. CDR3 nucleotides: TGTGCCAGCATACAGGGCGACGCACCCTACGAGCAGTACTTC.

This clone occurred once. The rearrangement uses TRBV2 and TRBJ1-1; D unresolved. CDR1 and CDR2 (germline): SNHLY, FYNNEI. CDR3 length: 13 amino acids. Trimming left V 4 bases short and J 0 bases short, with 6 bases between. The CDR3 loop reads CASSARVNTEAFF. The CDR3, as DNA: TGTGCCAGCAGTGCCCGAGTGAACACTGAAGCTTTCTTT.

V is TRBV4-2 and J is TRBJ2-3, with TRBD2 matching 8 bases. The germline gives CDR1 LGHNA, CDR2 YNFKEQ. Trimming removed 0 bases from V and 4 bases from J; junction bases left unmatched: 6. The CDR3 sequence is 16 residues long. The CDR3 sequence: CASSQEGGGPSDTQYF. As DNA, the CDR3 is TGTGCCAGCAGCCAAGAGGGCGGGGGGCCCTCAGATACGCAGTATTTT.

This clone was recorded once. This chain joins TRBV6-4 and TRBJ2-1, with TRBD1 identical over 7 bases. Germline-derived CDR1 and CDR2 are MRHNA and SNTAGT. CDR3 size: 15 residues. The trim removed 6 bases at V and 7 bases at J, leaving 12 bases unmatched. CDR3 amino acids: CASRQGQGVGNEQFF. The CDR3 region has the DNA TGTGCCAGCAGACAGGGGCAAGGTGTGGGAAATGAGCAGTTCTTC.

V gene TRBV11-2 combines with J gene TRBJ2-1; 9 nucleotides line up with TRBD1. The CDR3 runs to 14 residues. Per the germline V gene, CDR1 is SGHAT and CDR2 is FQNNGV. Unmatched junction bases numbered 3, after V lost 1 base and J lost 8 bases. The CDR3 DNA is TGTGCCAGCAGCTTAGGGACAGGGGTTTATGAGCAGTTCTTC. It translates to CASSLGTGVYEQFF.

This clone was counted once. V usage is TRBV4-3 and J usage is TRBJ2-5, with 7 bases aligning to TRBD1. Germline assignment: CDR1 LGHNA and CDR2 YSLEER. This CDR3 comprises 15 residues. J gave up 3 bases and V 0 bases, and 4 bases lay outside the gene matches. In nucleotides, the CDR3 is TGCGCCAGCAGCCAAGATGGGACAGTGGAAGAGACCCAGTACTTC. The encoded protein is CASSQDGTVEETQYF.

V usage is TRBV27 and J usage is TRBJ2-2, with D hard to call. The CDR3 has 14 amino acids. Per germline, CDR1 MNHEY and CDR2 SMNVEV (reference sequence). V lost 1 base to trimming and J lost 3 bases, with 6 bases between them. DNA of the CDR3: TGTGCCAGCAGTTTATTTACGGACACCGGGGAGCTGTTTTTT. Its protein is CASSLFTDTGELFF.

The chain combines TRBV7-8 with TRBJ2-1, with 7 bases fitting TRBD1. The V gene end was trimmed by 4 bases and the J gene end by 5 bases; junction bases not matched to a gene: 5. This CDR3 has 14 residues. Per the germline V gene, CDR1 is SGHVS and CDR2 is FQNEAQ. As DNA, the CDR3 is TGTGCCAGCAGCTCTGACAGGGACCACAATGAGCAGTTCTTC. Amino acid sequence: CASSSDRDHNEQFF.

There are a few counts of this clone. The chain carries TRBV27 and TRBJ2-7; weak D call: TRBD2 (5 bases). This CDR3 comprises 15 residues. The V gene's germline CDR1 is MNHEY and CDR2 SMNVEV (reference sequence). V was pared by 6 bases and J by 3 bases, with 18 bases between. CDR3: CASSFTAAALYEQYF. The CDR3 DNA sequence: TGTGCCAGCAGCTTTACAGCGGCGGCCCTCTACGAGCAGTACTTC.

This chain uses TRBV13 with TRBJ2-5; D is unresolved. The CDR3 sequence is 13 residues long. Germline V gene data show CDR1 as PRHDT and CDR2 as FYEKMQ (reference sequence). The V end lost 5 bases, the J end lost 3 bases, and 10 bases lay between the germline ends. This chain's CDR3 is CASSHRLEETQYF. CDR3 bases: TGTGCCAGCAGCCACAGACTGGAAGAGACCCAGTACTTC.

The chain uses TRBV2 and TRBJ2-5, with D maybe TRBD2 (7 bases). The CDR3 contains 12 residues. The germline V gene has CDR1 SNHLY and CDR2 FYNNEI. The V end lost 10 bases, the J end lost 4 bases, and 13 bases lay between the germline ends. The CDR3 sequence: CATSGGPETQYF. DNA of the CDR3: TGTGCCACCTCCGGGGGGCCAGAGACCCAGTACTTC.

This chain connects TRBV2 to TRBJ2-1; D might be TRBD2 (5 bases). CDR3 length: 13 amino acids. Germline CDR1 is SNHLY and CDR2 is FYNNEI. Trimming shortened V by 11 bases and J by 10 bases, and 21 bases separated the two germline ends. CDR3 region: CAQRPVPSREQFF. The CDR3 nucleotides read TGTGCCCAGCGGCCGGTTCCATCCAGGGAGCAGTTCTTC.

The CDR3 region is CASSLGQGLRHEQFF. The CDR3 coding sequence is TGTGCCAGCAGCTTAGGTCAGGGACTTAGGCATGAGCAGTTCTTC. The chain couples TRBV7-8 to TRBJ2-1; D might be TRBD2 (6 bases). The CDR3 runs 15 residues. The V gene lost 1 base and the J gene lost 8 bases, with 15 bases spanning the gap. Germline values: CDR1 SGHVS, CDR2 FQNEAQ.

V usage is TRBV4-1 and J usage is TRBJ2-7; no firm D call. Germline CDR1 and CDR2: MGHRA and YSYEKL. The CDR3 extends over 15 amino acids. Trimming left V 0 bases short and J 0 bases short, with 9 bases between. CDR3 amino acids: CASSQDFRSSYEQYF. In DNA form, the CDR3 reads TGCGCCAGCAGCCAAGATTTCAGAAGCTCCTACGAGCAGTACTTC.